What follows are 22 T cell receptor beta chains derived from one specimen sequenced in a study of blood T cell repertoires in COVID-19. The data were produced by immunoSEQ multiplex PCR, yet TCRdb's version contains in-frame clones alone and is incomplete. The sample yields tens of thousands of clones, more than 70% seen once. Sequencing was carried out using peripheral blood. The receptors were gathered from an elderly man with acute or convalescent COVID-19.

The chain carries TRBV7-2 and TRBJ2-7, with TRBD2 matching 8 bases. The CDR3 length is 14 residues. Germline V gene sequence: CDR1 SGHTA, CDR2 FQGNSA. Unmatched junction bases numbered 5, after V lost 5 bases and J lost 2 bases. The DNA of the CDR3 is TGTGCCAGCAGCCCCGGGACTAGAACCTACGAGCAGTACTTC. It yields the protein CASSPGTRTYEQYF.

The CDR3, as DNA: TGTGCCAGCCCGGGACTAGCGGGAGTCGCGAACACCGGGGAGCTGTTTTTT. It codes for CASPGLAGVANTGELFF. This chain links TRBV21-1 with TRBJ2-2; the D call of TRBD2 is as the table states it, not checked on the DNA. TRBV21-1 is listed as a pseudogene. There are 17 residues in the CDR3.

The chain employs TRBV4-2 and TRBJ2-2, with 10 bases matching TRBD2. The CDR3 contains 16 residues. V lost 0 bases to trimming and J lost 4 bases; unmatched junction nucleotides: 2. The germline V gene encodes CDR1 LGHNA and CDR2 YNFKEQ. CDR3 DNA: TGTGCCAGCAGCCAAGAGATAGCGGGAGGCACCGGGGAGCTGTTTTTT. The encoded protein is CASSQEIAGGTGELFF.

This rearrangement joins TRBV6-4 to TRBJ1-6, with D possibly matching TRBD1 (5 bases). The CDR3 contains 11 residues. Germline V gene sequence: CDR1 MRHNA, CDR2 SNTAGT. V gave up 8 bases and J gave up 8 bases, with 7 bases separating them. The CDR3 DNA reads TGTGCCAGCCTCAGGGATTCACCCCTCCACTTT. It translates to CASLRDSPLHF.

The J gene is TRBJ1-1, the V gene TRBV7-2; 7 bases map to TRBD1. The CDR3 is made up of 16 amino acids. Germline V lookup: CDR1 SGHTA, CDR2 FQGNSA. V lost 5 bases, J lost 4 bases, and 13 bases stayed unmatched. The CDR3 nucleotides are TGTGCCAGCAGCCTCATCGGAGGGGGCGCGGGCACTGAAGCTTTCTTT. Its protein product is CASSLIGGGAGTEAFF.

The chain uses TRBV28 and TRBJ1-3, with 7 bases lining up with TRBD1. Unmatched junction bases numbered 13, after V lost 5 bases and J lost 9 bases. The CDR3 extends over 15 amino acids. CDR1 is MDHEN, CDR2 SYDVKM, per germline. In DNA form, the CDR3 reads TGTGCCAGCAGTCTAAGACAGGGTACAGGAGGCACCATATATTTT. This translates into CASSLRQGTGGTIYF.

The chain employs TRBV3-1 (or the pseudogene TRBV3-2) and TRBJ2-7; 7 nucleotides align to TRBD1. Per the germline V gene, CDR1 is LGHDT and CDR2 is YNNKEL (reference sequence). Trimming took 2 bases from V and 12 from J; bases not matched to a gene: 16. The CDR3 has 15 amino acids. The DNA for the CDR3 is TGTGCCAGCAGCCAAAACAGGGGTGGCCTAGTGGAAGGGTACTTC. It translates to CASSQNRGGLVEGYF.

As DNA, the CDR3 is TGTGCCAGCAGCTACGGACAGGGGAGGGGTCCGGGCACTGAAGCTTTCTTT. The encoded protein is CASSYGQGRGPGTEAFF. The chain is built from TRBV7-8 and TRBJ1-1, with 9 bases aligning to TRBD1. The germline gives CDR1 SGHVS, CDR2 FQNEAQ. The ends lost 4 bases at V and 4 bases at J; junction bases unmatched: 13. The CDR3 runs to 17 residues.

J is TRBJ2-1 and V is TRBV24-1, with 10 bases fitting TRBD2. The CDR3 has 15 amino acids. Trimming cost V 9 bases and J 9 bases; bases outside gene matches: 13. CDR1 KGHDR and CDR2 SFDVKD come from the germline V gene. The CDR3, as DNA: TGTGCCACCGGCAGAGCGGGAGGGCCAGAGAGTGAGCAGTTCTTC. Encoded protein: CATGRAGGPESEQFF.

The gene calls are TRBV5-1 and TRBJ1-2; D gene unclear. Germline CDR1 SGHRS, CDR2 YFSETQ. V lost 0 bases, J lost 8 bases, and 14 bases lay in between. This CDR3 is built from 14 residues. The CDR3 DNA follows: TGCGCCAGCAGCTTGGCCGGGCCTCCGGGGGGCTACACCTTC. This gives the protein CASSLAGPPGGYTF.

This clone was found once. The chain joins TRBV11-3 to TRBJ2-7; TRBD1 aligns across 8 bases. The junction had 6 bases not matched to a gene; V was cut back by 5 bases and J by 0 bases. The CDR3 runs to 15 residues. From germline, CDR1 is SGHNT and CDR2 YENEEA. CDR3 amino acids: CASSARTGSSYEQYF. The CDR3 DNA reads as TGTGCCAGCAGCGCAAGGACAGGGAGCTCCTACGAGCAGTACTTC.

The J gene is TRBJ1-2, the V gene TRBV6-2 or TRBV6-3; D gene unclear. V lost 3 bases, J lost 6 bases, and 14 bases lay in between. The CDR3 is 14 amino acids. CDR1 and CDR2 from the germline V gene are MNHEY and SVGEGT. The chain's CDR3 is CASSYFKGRDGYTF. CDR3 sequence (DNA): TGTGCCAGCAGTTATTTTAAAGGTCGGGATGGCTACACCTTC.

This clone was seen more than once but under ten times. CDR3 nucleotide sequence: TGCAGCGTCTCCCGGGTCCCGAACACTGAAGCTTTCTTT. Encoded protein: CSVSRVPNTEAFF. The chain recombines TRBV29-1 with TRBJ1-1, with unresolved D. CDR3 length: 13 residues. With 6 bases removed from V and 1 base from J, the gap between germline ends came to 12 bases. Germline loops: CDR1 SQVTM, CDR2 ANQGSEA. Together with reference TRBV29-1 and TRBJ1-1, the CDR3 gives the full variable domain: SAVISQKPSRDICQRGTSLTIQCQVDSQVTMMFWYRQQPGQSLTLIATANQGSEATYESGFVIDKFPISRPNLTFSTLTVSNMSPEDSSIYLCSVSRVPNTEAFFGQGTRLTVV.

The CDR3 region is CASSQDVSAGYNEQFF. CDR3 nucleotide sequence: TGCGCCAGCAGCCAAGATGTATCAGCGGGGTACAATGAGCAGTTCTTC. V usage is TRBV4-3 and J usage is TRBJ2-1; TRBD2 matches at 7 bases. V lost 0 bases to trimming and J lost 4 bases; unmatched junction nucleotides: 6. The CDR3 sequence is 16 residues long. Germline loops: CDR1 LGHNA, CDR2 YSLEER.

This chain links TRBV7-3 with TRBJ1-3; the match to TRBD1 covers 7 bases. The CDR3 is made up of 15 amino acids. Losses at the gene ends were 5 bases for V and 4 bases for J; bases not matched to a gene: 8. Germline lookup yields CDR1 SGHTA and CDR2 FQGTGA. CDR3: CASSVQTGAGNTIYF. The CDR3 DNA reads TGTGCCAGCAGCGTCCAAACAGGGGCAGGAAACACCATATATTTT.

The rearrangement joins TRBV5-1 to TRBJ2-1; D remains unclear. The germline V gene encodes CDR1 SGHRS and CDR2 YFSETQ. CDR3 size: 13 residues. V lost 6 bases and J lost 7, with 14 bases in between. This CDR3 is CASTLGRANEQFF. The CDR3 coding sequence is TGCGCCAGCACTCTCGGTCGCGCGAATGAGCAGTTCTTC.

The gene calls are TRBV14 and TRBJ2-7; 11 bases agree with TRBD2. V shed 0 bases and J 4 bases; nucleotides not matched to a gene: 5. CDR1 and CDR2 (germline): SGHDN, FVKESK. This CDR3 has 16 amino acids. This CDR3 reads CASSQDWSSGRYEQYF. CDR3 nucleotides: TGTGCCAGCAGCCAAGACTGGTCTAGCGGGAGGTACGAGCAGTACTTC.

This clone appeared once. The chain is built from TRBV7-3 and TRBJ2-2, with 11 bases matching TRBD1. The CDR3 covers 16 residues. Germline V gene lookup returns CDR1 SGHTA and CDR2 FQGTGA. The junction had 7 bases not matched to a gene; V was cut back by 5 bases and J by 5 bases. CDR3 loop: CASSRLGQGVTGELFF. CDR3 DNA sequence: TGTGCCAGCAGCCGACTGGGACAGGGGGTGACCGGGGAGCTGTTTTTT.

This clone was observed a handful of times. The CDR3 DNA follows: TGCGCCAGCAGGAAGGCGGCACAAGAGACCCAGTACTTC. Translation: CASRKAAQETQYF. The chain couples TRBV5-1 to TRBJ2-5, with D uncertain. V dropped 5 bases and J dropped 2 bases, with 10 bases sitting between them. Germline V lookup: CDR1 SGHRS, CDR2 YFSETQ. The CDR3 totals 13 residues. Together with reference TRBV5-1 and TRBJ2-5, the CDR3 gives the full variable domain: KAGVTQTPRYLIKTRGQQVTLSCSPISGHRSVSWYQQTPGQGLQFLFEYFSETQRNKGNFPGRFSGRQFSNSRSEMNVSTLELGDSALYLCASRKAAQETQYFGPGTRLLVL.

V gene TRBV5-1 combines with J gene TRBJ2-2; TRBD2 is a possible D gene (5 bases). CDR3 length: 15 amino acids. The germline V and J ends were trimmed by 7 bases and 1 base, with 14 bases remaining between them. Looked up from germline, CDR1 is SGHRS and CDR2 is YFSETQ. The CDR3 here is CASCYSGENTGELFF. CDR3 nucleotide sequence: TGCGCCAGCTGCTATTCCGGGGAGAACACCGGGGAGCTGTTTTTT.

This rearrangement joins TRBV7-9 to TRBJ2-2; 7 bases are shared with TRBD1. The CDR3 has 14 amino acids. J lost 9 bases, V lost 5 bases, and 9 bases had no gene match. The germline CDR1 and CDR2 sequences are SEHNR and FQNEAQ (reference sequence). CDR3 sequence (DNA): TGTGCCAGCAGCCCGCGACAGGGAAGCCGGGAGCTGTTTTTT. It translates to CASSPRQGSRELFF.

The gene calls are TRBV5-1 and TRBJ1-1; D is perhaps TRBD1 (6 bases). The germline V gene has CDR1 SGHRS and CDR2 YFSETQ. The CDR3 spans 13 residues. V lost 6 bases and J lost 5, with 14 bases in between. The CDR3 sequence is CASNPGDYTEAFF. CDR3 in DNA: TGCGCCAGCAACCCAGGGGATTATACTGAAGCTTTCTTT.